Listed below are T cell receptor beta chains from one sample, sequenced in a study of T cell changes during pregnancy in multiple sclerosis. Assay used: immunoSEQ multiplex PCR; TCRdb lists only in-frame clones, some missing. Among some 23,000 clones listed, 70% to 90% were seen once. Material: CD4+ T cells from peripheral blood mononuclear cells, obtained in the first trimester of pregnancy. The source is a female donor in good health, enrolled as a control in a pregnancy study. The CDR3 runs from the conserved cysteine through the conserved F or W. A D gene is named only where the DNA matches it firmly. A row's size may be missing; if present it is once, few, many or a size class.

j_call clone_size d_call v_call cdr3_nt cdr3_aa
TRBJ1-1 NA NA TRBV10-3 TGTGCCATCAGGAACACCGGGACATTGAACACTGAAGCTTTCTTT CAIRNTGTLNTEAFF
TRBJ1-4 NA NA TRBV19 TGTGCCAGTAGTATCACAGGGCCATCAGCGGGAGAAAAACTGTTTTTT CASSITGPSAGEKLFF
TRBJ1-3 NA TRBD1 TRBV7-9 TGTGCCAGCAGCTATAGTCGGGACAGACCCTTGGGGGGAAACACCATATATTTT CASSYSRDRPLGGNTIYF
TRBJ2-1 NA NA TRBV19 TGTGCCAGCCAGGGGACCAGCTCCTACAATGAGCAGTTCTTC CASQGTSSYNEQFF
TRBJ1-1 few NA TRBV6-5 TGTGCCAGCAGTTACACGGGAGACACTGAAGCTTTCTTT CASSYTGDTEAFF
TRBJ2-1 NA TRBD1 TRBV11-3 TGTGCCAGCAGCCACCCAGGGGGCTTGTACAATGAGCAGTTCTTC CASSHPGGLYNEQFF
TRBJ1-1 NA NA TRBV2 TGTGCCAGCAGCCACGGGTATGACGCTTTCTTT CASSHGYDAFF
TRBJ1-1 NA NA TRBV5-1 TGCGCCAGCAGCTTGCAACTTCGGGGATCCATGAACACTGAAGCTTTCTTT CASSLQLRGSMNTEAFF
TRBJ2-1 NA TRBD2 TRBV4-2 TGTGCCAGCAGCCCCTTACTAGCGGGGGTAAGCAATGAGCAGTTCTTC CASSPLLAGVSNEQFF
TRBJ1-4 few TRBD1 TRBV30 TGTGCCTGGAGTGTCGGACAGGGAGACATTAATGAAAAACTGTTTTTT CAWSVGQGDINEKLFF
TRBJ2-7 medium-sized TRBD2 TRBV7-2 TGTGCCAGCAGCTTAGTGGCTAGCGGGAGCTACGAGCAGTACTTC CASSLVASGSYEQYF
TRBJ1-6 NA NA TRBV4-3 TGCGCCAGCAGCCAAGATCCACGGGATTCACCCCTCCACTTT CASSQDPRDSPLHF
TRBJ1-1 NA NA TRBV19 TGTGCCAGTAGCACCGGGACACCGAACACTGAAGCTTTCTTT CASSTGTPNTEAFF
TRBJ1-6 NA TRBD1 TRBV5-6 TGTGCCAGCAGCTTGGGGACAGGGAATTCACCCCTCCACTTT CASSLGTGNSPLHF
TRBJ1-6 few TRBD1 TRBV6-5 TGTGCCAGCAGTTACGGGGCAGGGGGATCACCCCTCCACTTT CASSYGAGGSPLHF
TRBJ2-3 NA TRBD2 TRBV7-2 TGTGCCAGCAGCTTAGCGGGGGGCGGGAGGCCTAAAGATACGCAGTATTTT CASSLAGGGRPKDTQYF
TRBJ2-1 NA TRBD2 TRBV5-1 TGCGCCAGCAGCTTGGGGACTAGCGGGCCCCTTTCCTACAATGAGCAGTTCTTC CASSLGTSGPLSYNEQFF
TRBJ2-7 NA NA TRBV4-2 TGTGCCAGCAGCCAAGAGGCGTTCACGGGAGAGTCCTACGAGCAGTACTTC CASSQEAFTGESYEQYF
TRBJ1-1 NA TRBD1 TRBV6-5 TGTGCCAGCAGTTCGCGAGGAGGACAGGGGAAACCTGAAGCTTTCTTT CASSSRGGQGKPEAFF
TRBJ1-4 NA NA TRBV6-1 TGTGCCAGCGATTGGGCCCCAAATGAAAAACTGTTTTTT CASDWAPNEKLFF
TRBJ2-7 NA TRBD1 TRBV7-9 TGTGCCAGCAGCCAGGGACAGGGGTCCTACGAGCAGTACTTC CASSQGQGSYEQYF
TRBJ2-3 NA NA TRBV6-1 TGTGCCAGCAGTGACAATAGATTGACAGATACGCAGTATTTT CASSDNRLTDTQYF
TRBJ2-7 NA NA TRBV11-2 TGTGCCAGCAGCTTAGTCGTCGGGGACTACGAGCAGTACTTC CASSLVVGDYEQYF
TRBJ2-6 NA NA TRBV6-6 TGTGCCAGCAGTTCGGGAATCTCTGGGGCCAACGTCCTGACTTTC CASSSGISGANVLTF
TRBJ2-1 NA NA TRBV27 TGTGCCAGCAGCCGAGGGACAAATTACAATGAGCAGTTCTTC CASSRGTNYNEQFF
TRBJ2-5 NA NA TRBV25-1 TGTGCCAGCGGCGTACGGGACAAGCAACAAGAGACCCAGTACTTC CASGVRDKQQETQYF
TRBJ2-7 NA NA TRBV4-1 TGCGCCAGCAGCCAAGACAACAGGCTCTACGAGCAGTACTTC CASSQDNRLYEQYF
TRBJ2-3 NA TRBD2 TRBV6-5 TGTGCCAGCAGTTACTCGAGCGGGGGGGCAGCAGATACGCAGTATTTT CASSYSSGGAADTQYF
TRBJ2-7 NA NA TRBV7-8 TGTGCCAGCAGCCCCGGTGGTACCAGGTGGGAGCAGTACTTC CASSPGGTRWEQYF
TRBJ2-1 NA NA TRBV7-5 TGTGCCAGAAGCCTAGGACGAGGCTACAATGAGCAGTTCTTC CARSLGRGYNEQFF
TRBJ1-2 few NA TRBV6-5 TGTGCCAGCAGTCCCACCGACACCTATGGCTACACCTTC CASSPTDTYGYTF
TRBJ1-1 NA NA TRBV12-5 TGTGCTAGTGGTTTGACGTTAACGGGGGCTTTCTTT CASGLTLTGAFF
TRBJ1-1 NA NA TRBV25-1 TGTGCCAGCAGCAATCAGGAGCGGGGACCGAAAGCTTTCTTT CASSNQERGPKAFF
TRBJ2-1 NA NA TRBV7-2 TGTGCCAGCAGCTTAGGGAGTAGCGGTCTATACAATGAGCAGTTCTTC CASSLGSSGLYNEQFF
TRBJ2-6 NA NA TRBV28 TGTGCCAGCAGTTCGTTACAGTTTTCTGGGGCCAACGTCCTGACTTTC CASSSLQFSGANVLTF
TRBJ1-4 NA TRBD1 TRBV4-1 TGCGCCAGCAGCCAAATAAGGAGCAGGGGGGAATCTAATGAAAAACTGTTTTTT CASSQIRSRGESNEKLFF
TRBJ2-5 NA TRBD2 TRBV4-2 TGTGCCAGCAGCCAAGCCCCAGGACTAGCTGGAGAGACCCAGTACTTC CASSQAPGLAGETQYF
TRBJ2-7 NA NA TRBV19 TGTGCCAGTAGTATACGAACCGAGCCGAGGAACTACGAGCAGTACTTC CASSIRTEPRNYEQYF
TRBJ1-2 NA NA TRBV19 TGTGCCAGTAGTATCCCTGGGGGGACTGGCTACACCTTC CASSIPGGTGYTF
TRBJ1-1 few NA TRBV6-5 TGTGCCAGCTTCCGGGGGACTGAAGCTTTCTTT CASFRGTEAFF
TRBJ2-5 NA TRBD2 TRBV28 TGTGCCAGCAGTACTACCGACACAGGGACTAGCGTTCAAGAGACCCAGTACTTC CASSTTDTGTSVQETQYF
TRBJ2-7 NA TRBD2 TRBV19 TGTGCCAGTAGTACCTCCCGGACTAGCGGGAGTTACGAGCAGTACTTC CASSTSRTSGSYEQYF